What follows are 21 T cell receptor beta chains derived from one specimen sequenced in a study of blood T cell repertoires in COVID-19. Assay: immunoSEQ multiplex PCR; the TCRdb copy retains only in-frame clones and omits some. The sample shows some 250,000 clones, approximately 80% of them seen only once. Specimen: PBMCs or T cells enriched from blood (not recorded which). These receptor sequences come from a man in his forties or fifties who had recovered from COVID-19.

The genes are TRBV9 and TRBJ2-1; 11 nucleotides agree with TRBD2. This CDR3 is built from 16 residues. V trimming: 0 bases; J trimming: 10 bases; junction bases outside the gene matches: 9. In germline, CDR1 is SGDLS, CDR2 YYNGEE. The CDR3 is CASSVGGTSGSGEQFF. In DNA form, the CDR3 reads TGTGCCAGCAGCGTAGGGGGGACTAGCGGCTCCGGGGAGCAGTTCTTC.

The rearrangement joins TRBV27 to TRBJ1-6; 9 bases map to TRBD1. Germline values: CDR1 MNHEY, CDR2 SMNVEV (reference sequence). V shed 6 bases and J 5 bases; nucleotides not matched to a gene: 11. The CDR3 loop spans 17 amino acids. The CDR3 region is CASRSGTGRGNNSPLHF. The CDR3 bases are TGTGCCAGCAGATCTGGGACAGGGAGGGGTAATAATTCACCCCTCCACTTT.

V is TRBV25-1 and J is TRBJ1-2; TRBD1 aligns across 8 bases. The germline gives CDR1 MGHDK, CDR2 SYGVNS. The CDR3 runs to 16 residues. V was clipped by 3 bases and J by 3 bases; unmatched bases: 9. The CDR3 protein is CASSDPRTGRDYGYTF. The CDR3 coding sequence is TGTGCCAGCAGTGATCCCCGGACAGGGCGGGACTATGGCTACACCTTC.

This chain links TRBV4-2 with TRBJ2-5; TRBD1 matches 7 bases. Germline V gives CDR1 LGHNA, CDR2 YNFKEQ. After removal of 2 bases from V and 5 bases from J, the junction contained 5 bases not matched to a gene. The CDR3 sequence is 14 residues long. The DNA of the CDR3 is TGTGCCAGCAGCCAATTACAGGGGATGGAGACCCAGTACTTC. Its protein is CASSQLQGMETQYF.

The V gene is TRBV6-1, the J gene TRBJ2-1, with 7 bases that match TRBD1. J lost 1 base, V lost 2 bases, and 2 bases had no gene match. The CDR3 has 15 residues. Germline CDR1 and CDR2: MNHNS and SASEGT. The DNA for the CDR3 is TGTGCCAGCAGTGAATGGGGACAGTCCTACAATGAGCAGTTCTTC. Translation: CASSEWGQSYNEQFF.

This clone was observed a few times. The chain is built from TRBV3-1 (or the pseudogene TRBV3-2) and TRBJ2-7, with D maybe TRBD2 (6 bases). The V end lost 7 bases, the J end lost 1 base, and 14 bases lay between the germline ends. CDR1 and CDR2 from the germline V gene are LGHDT and YNNKEL (reference sequence). CDR3 length: 14 residues. CDR3 region: CASIGRRGSYEQYF. CDR3 DNA: TGTGCCAGCATTGGCCGGCGGGGATCCTACGAGCAGTACTTC.

The CDR3 DNA follows: TGTGCCAGCATCGGCAGGGCTTTTTATCAGCCCCAGCATTTT. Its translation: CASIGRAFYQPQHF. The gene calls are TRBV28 and TRBJ1-5, with D perhaps TRBD1 (5 bases). The germline V gene has CDR1 MDHEN and CDR2 SYDVKM. V lost 7 bases and J lost 5, with 15 bases in between. The length of the CDR3 is 14 residues. Drawing the rest from reference TRBV28 and TRBJ1-5, the complete variable domain is DVKVTQSSRYLVKRTGEKVFLECVQDMDHENMFWYRQDPGLGLRLIYFSYDVKMKEKGDIPEGYSVSREKKERFSLILESASTNQTSMYLCASIGRAFYQPQHFGDGTRLSIL.

J is TRBJ2-7 and V is TRBV27, with 9 bases matching TRBD2. Germline V CDR1 and CDR2: MNHEY, SMNVEV (reference sequence). The CDR3 spans 16 residues. Germline trimming cut 5 bases from V and 7 bases from J; bases unmatched to any gene: 15. The CDR3: CASSTLQGAGGREQYF. The DNA for the CDR3 is TGTGCCAGCAGTACACTACAGGGAGCGGGGGGAAGGGAGCAGTACTTC.

This rearrangement joins TRBV7-8 to TRBJ1-5, with a possible D match to TRBD1 (6 bases). The CDR3 spans 17 residues. Germline assignment: CDR1 SGHVS and CDR2 FQNEAQ. V dropped 5 bases and J dropped 0 bases, with 17 bases sitting between them. In DNA, the CDR3 is TGTGCCAGCAGCCGATACAGGGACCCTGATAGCAATCAGCCCCAGCATTTT. Amino acid sequence: CASSRYRDPDSNQPQHF.

The genes are TRBV11-2 and TRBJ2-2; D is uncertain. With 1 base removed from V and 3 bases from J, the gap between germline ends came to 6 bases. Germline V CDR1 and CDR2: SGHAT, FQNNGV. This CDR3 spans 14 amino acids. The DNA for the CDR3 is TGTGCCAGCAGCTTAGTCCACTACACCGGGGAGCTGTTTTTT. As protein: CASSLVHYTGELFF.

The chain combines TRBV23-1 with TRBJ1-2; 7 bases are a match to TRBD1. TRBV23-1 is placed among ORFs of uncertain function. The J segment lost 4 bases and the V segment lost 10 bases, leaving 6 bases of the junction unmatched. The CDR3 covers 12 residues. CDR3 region: CANWDSPYGYTF. The CDR3, as DNA: TGCGCCAACTGGGACAGCCCCTATGGCTACACCTTC.

CDR3 region: CASRRRRDFHYEQYF. The CDR3 DNA is TGTGCCAGCAGACGTCGCCGGGATTTCCACTACGAGCAGTACTTC. This chain links TRBV6-5 with TRBJ2-7; maybe TRBD2 (5 bases). Germline V gene lookup returns CDR1 MNHEY and CDR2 SVGAGI. V gave up 6 bases and J gave up 3 bases, with 18 bases separating them. The CDR3 runs 15 residues.

V and J are TRBV30 and TRBJ1-3; D ambiguous. Germline CDR1 GTSNPN, CDR2 SVGIG (reference sequence). This CDR3 contains 16 residues. V lost 2 bases to trimming and J lost 1 base, with 15 bases between them. Here the CDR3 DNA reads TGTGCCTGGAGTCGAGGCGGAGCGACTTCTGGAAACACCATATATTTT. This sequence encodes CAWSRGGATSGNTIYF.

In its sample, this clone was seen once. The chain carries TRBV5-1 and TRBJ2-1; 8 bases match TRBD1. The germline CDR1 and CDR2 sequences are SGHRS and YFSETQ. Germline trimming cut 3 bases from V and 3 bases from J; bases unmatched to any gene: 8. CDR3 size: 16 residues. CDR3 sequence: CASSSLWTGNYNEQFF. The CDR3 nucleotides are TGCGCCAGCAGCTCCCTATGGACAGGGAACTACAATGAGCAGTTCTTC.

This clone appeared a single time. This chain links TRBV7-8 with TRBJ1-1; D perhaps matches TRBD1 (5 bases). The CDR3 spans 16 residues. Germline V CDR1 and CDR2: SGHVS, FQNEAQ. The V gene lost 1 base and the J gene lost 0 bases, with 12 bases spanning the gap. This CDR3 is CASSLEGLGLNTEAFF. The CDR3 DNA follows: TGTGCCAGCAGCTTAGAGGGGCTGGGTTTGAACACTGAAGCTTTCTTT.

Comments on this clone: The same CDR3 also results from other DNA sequences found in this sample. This chain connects TRBV29-1 to TRBJ1-1; the D is unclear. The CDR3 length is 11 residues. Trimming shortened V by 4 bases and J by 3 bases, and 6 bases separated the two germline ends. Germline V gene data show CDR1 as SQVTM and CDR2 as ANQGSEA. CDR3 protein: CSVARDTEAFF. The CDR3, as DNA: TGCAGCGTTGCCCGAGACACTGAAGCTTTCTTT.

This clone was recorded a few times. This chain joins TRBV7-2 and TRBJ2-1, with a possible D match to TRBD2 (7 bases). The germline CDR1 and CDR2 sequences are SGHTA and FQGNSA. The CDR3 covers 12 residues. Trimming cost V 8 bases and J 10 bases, with 15 bases left between them. The CDR3, as DNA: TGTGCCAGCCGAGGGGGGGCCAACGAGCAGTTCTTC. As protein: CASRGGANEQFF.

The V gene is TRBV6-6, the J gene TRBJ2-5; maybe TRBD2 (6 bases). Germline CDR1 is MNHNY and CDR2 is SVGAGI (reference sequence). Trimming removed 5 bases from V and 5 bases from J, with 30 bases in between. CDR3 length: 19 amino acids. This chain's CDR3 is CASSQHSRSRSGGGETQYF. CDR3 nucleotides: TGTGCCAGCAGTCAACATTCCAGATCCAGAAGTGGGGGAGGTGAGACCCAGTACTTC.

The V and J genes are TRBV12-5 and TRBJ2-5; 8 bases are a match to TRBD1. The CDR3 has 15 residues. V lost 1 base and J lost 5; bases outside the gene matches: 6. Per the germline V gene, CDR1 is LGHNT and CDR2 is FRNRAP. DNA for the CDR3: TGTGCTAGTGGTTTGGAACAGGGGGTTCGGGAGACCCAGTACTTC. Protein sequence: CASGLEQGVRETQYF.

This rearrangement joins TRBV3-1 (or the pseudogene TRBV3-2) to TRBJ1-2, with D maybe TRBD1 (5 bases). The CDR3 has 13 residues. With 1 base removed from V and 5 bases from J, the gap between germline ends came to 8 bases. In germline, CDR1 is LGHDT, CDR2 YNNKEL (reference sequence). The chain's CDR3 is CASSQVGGYGYTF. CDR3 nucleotides: TGTGCCAGCAGCCAAGTTGGGGGGTATGGCTACACCTTC.

The chain employs TRBV7-6 and TRBJ2-5; D possibly corresponds to TRBD1 (6 bases). Germline V CDR1 and CDR2: SGHVS, FNYEAQ. Trimming removed 5 bases from V and 2 bases from J, with 15 bases in between. CDR3 size: 15 residues. The CDR3 nucleotides read TGTGCCAGCAGCCCACTACAGGGCCTGCAAGAGACCCAGTACTTC. This gives the protein CASSPLQGLQETQYF. The variable domain in full, with the rest retrieved from reference TRBV7-6 and TRBJ2-5, is GAGVSQSPRYKVTKRGQDVALRCDPISGHVSLYWYRQALGQGPEFLTYFNYEAQQDKSGLPNDRFSAERPEGSISTLTIQRTEQRDSAMYRCASSPLQGLQETQYFGPGTRLLVL.